This TCR beta chain emerged from a study of blood T cell repertoires in COVID-19. The CDR3 consists of 13 residues. Germline CDR1 is GTSNPN and CDR2 is SVGIG (reference sequence). Trimming pared 8 bases from V and 7 bases from J, leaving 18 bases between. The protocol was immunoSEQ multiplex PCR, while the TCRdb copy is restricted to in-frame clones and leaves out a portion. The sample holds about 230,000 clones, around 92% seen once. The material sequenced was PBMCs or T cells enriched from blood (not recorded which). This sequence joins TRBV30 and TRBJ2-1, with no clear D. The receptor comes from a woman in her 30s with acute COVID-19. The CDR3: CASDDSARNEQFF. CDR3 bases: TGTGCCAGCGACGACTCGGCCCGGAATGAGCAGTTCTTC.